Shown below are 3 T cell receptor beta chains from a single sample sequenced in a study of radiotherapy plus CTLA-4 blockade in lung cancer. The table came from immunoSEQ multiplex PCR; TCRdb's copy has only in-frame clones and leaves some out. The table lists some 100,000 clones, approximately 83% of them singletons. This specimen consisted of peripheral blood, obtained from a patient treated with radiotherapy plus ipilimumab. These receptor sequences come from a human donor with non-small cell lung cancer that progressed on radiotherapy plus ipilimumab.

The sample holds one count of this clone. The CDR3, as DNA: TGTGCCAGCTCACTCAATGGGGTCACGGAGACCCAGTACTTC. Its translation is CASSLNGVTETQYF. J is TRBJ2-5 and V is TRBV18; D not certain. Germline V gives CDR1 KGHSH, CDR2 LQKENI. CDR3 length: 14 residues. V was pared by 4 bases and J by 5 bases, with 14 bases between.

Relative to its sample, this clone is medium-sized. V usage is TRBV7-9 and J usage is TRBJ1-6; D might be TRBD1 (6 bases). The length of the CDR3 is 14 residues. Trimming took 4 bases from V and 8 from J, leaving 12 bases between them. The V gene's germline CDR1 is SEHNR and CDR2 FQNEAQ (reference sequence). The CDR3 sequence is CASSSAGAYSPLHF. For the CDR3, the DNA is TGTGCCAGCAGCTCAGCAGGGGCGTATTCACCCCTCCACTTT.

The rearrangement links TRBV5-5 to TRBJ2-7; D gene ambiguous. Germline CDR1 and CDR2: SGHKS and YYEKEE (reference sequence). V lost 0 bases, J lost 4 bases, and 11 bases lay in between. CDR3 length: 14 amino acids. The chain's CDR3 is CASSLGTVAYEQYF. The CDR3 DNA sequence: TGTGCCAGCAGCTTGGGGACGGTAGCTTACGAGCAGTACTTC.